The 8 T cell receptor beta chains reported below all come from one sample, sequenced in a study of Japanese encephalitis immunity and Zika vaccine responses. For less than seven days, PBMCs labeled with CFSE were cultured with peptide pools at roughly 0.91 ug/mL each. Proliferating CD4 T cells were sorted unfixed as live CD56-CD19-CD16-CD3+CD4+ CFSE-low cells. TCRdb re-analysed the 5' RACE reads in MiXCR, keeping a single row per CDR3 protein. This table has hundreds of distinct CDR3 sequences, roughly 7% appearing once. Sequences were derived from antigen-activated CD4+ T cells from blood, cultured, sampled during a Zika inactivated vaccine study. These receptor sequences come from an adult woman who received an inactivated Zika virus vaccine.

By frequency in the sample, this clonotype is hyperexpanded. The rearrangement uses TRBV18 and TRBJ1-5, with D possibly matching TRBD1 (6 bases). Trimming removed 8 bases at V and 5 bases at J, with 10 bases between. CDR3 length: 12 residues. Germline values: CDR1 KGHSH, CDR2 LQKENI. CDR3 DNA: TGTGCCAGCGCCTACAGGGATCAGCCCCAGCATTTT. This encodes CASAYRDQPQHF.

In its sample, this clonotype ranks as medium-sized. J is TRBJ2-1 and V is TRBV10-3; 12 bases are shared with TRBD2. The CDR3 has 17 amino acids. Germline V gene data show CDR1 as ENHRY and CDR2 as SYGVKD. Unmatched junction bases numbered 15, after V lost 10 bases and J lost 5 bases. CDR3 region: CATGGASGGAVNNEQFF. The CDR3, as DNA: TGTGCCACCGGCGGGGCTAGCGGGGGGGCGGTAAACAATGAGCAGTTCTTC.

By sample fraction, this clonotype is large. This chain links TRBV25-1 with TRBJ1-2, with 9 bases that match TRBD1. There are 15 residues in the CDR3. The trim removed 5 bases at V and 5 bases at J, leaving 9 bases unmatched. The germline CDR1 and CDR2 sequences are MGHDK and SYGVNS. CDR3 loop: CASSLTRDRDYGYTF. Written as DNA, the CDR3 is TGTGCCAGCAGTTTAACCCGGGACAGGGATTATGGCTACACCTTC.

The chain recombines TRBV7-3 with TRBJ2-3; D unresolved. CDR1 and CDR2 from the germline V gene are SGHTA and FQGTGA. This CDR3 has 13 residues. V was trimmed by 5 bases and J by 2 bases, leaving 8 bases between them. CDR3 DNA sequence: TGTGCCAGCAGCCTCGGCCACACAGATACGCAGTATTTT. As protein: CASSLGHTDTQYF. Full variable domain (remainder filled in from reference TRBV7-3 and TRBJ2-3): GAGVSQTPSNKVTEKGKYVELRCDPISGHTALYWYRQSLGQGPEFLIYFQGTGAADDSGLPNDRFFAVRPEGSVSTLKIQRTERGDSAVYLCASSLGHTDTQYFGPGTRLTVL.

This clonotype is medium-sized in the sample. The chain carries TRBV5-8 and TRBJ1-2; a possible D gene is TRBD1 (5 bases). Germline V lookup: CDR1 SGHTS, CDR2 YDEGEE. V was clipped by 1 base and J by 4 bases, with 14 bases between them. The CDR3 is 15 amino acids. The CDR3 loop reads CASSLRSGSSYGYTF. The CDR3 DNA sequence: TGTGCCAGCAGCTTGAGGTCAGGGTCTAGCTATGGCTACACCTTC.

This clonotype is labeled medium-sized. J is TRBJ1-5 and V is TRBV2; the D is unclear. The CDR3 contains 15 residues. V was clipped by 1 base and J by 2 bases, with 9 bases between them. Germline CDR1 and CDR2: SNHLY and FYNNEI. CDR3 in amino acids: CASSEGPKGNQPQHF. DNA of the CDR3: TGTGCCAGCAGTGAAGGTCCAAAGGGCAATCAGCCCCAGCATTTT. The full variable domain, completed using reference TRBV2 and TRBJ1-5, is EPEVTQTPSHQVTQMGQEVILRCVPISNHLYFYWYRQILGQKVEFLVSFYNNEISEKSEIFDDQFSVERPDGSNFTLKIRSTKLEDSAMYFCASSEGPKGNQPQHFGDGTRLSIL.

This clonotype is categorized as large. The rearrangement joins TRBV7-2 to TRBJ1-2; D possibly corresponds to TRBD1 (5 bases). The CDR3 totals 17 residues. The V gene's germline CDR1 is SGHTA and CDR2 FQGNSA. V gave up 1 base and J gave up 0 bases, with 15 bases separating them. CDR3 amino acids: CASSLEGVSPSNYGYTF. CDR3 coding DNA: TGTGCCAGCAGCTTAGAAGGGGTGAGCCCCTCTAACTATGGCTACACCTTC.

This clonotype was seen just once. The gene calls are TRBV6-5 and TRBJ1-6; D ambiguous. The germline CDR1 and CDR2 sequences are MNHEY and SVGAGI. The CDR3 runs 19 residues. V was cut by 1 base and J by 0 bases, with 16 bases left in between. This CDR3 is CASSYLRQPRSSYNSPLHF. The CDR3 DNA follows: TGTGCCAGCAGTTACTTGCGGCAGCCCCGGAGCTCCTATAATTCACCCCTCCACTTT.